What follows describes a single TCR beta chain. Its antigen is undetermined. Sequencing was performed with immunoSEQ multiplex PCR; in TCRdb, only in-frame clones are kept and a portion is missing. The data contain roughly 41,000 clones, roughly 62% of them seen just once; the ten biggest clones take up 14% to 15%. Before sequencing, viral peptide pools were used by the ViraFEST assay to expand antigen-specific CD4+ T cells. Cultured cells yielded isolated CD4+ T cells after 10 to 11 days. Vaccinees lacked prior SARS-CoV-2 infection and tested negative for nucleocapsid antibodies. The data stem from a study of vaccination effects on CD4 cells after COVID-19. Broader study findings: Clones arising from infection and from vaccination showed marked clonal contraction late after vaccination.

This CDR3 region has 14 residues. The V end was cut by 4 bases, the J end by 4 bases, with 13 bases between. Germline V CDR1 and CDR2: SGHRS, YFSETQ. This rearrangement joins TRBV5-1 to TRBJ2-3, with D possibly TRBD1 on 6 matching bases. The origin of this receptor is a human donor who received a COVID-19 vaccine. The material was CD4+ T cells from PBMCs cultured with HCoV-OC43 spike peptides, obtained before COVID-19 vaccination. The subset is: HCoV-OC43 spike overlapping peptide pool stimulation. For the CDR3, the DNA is TGCGCCAGCAGCCAAACACAGGGATCAGATACGCAGTATTTT. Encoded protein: CASSQTQGSDTQYF.